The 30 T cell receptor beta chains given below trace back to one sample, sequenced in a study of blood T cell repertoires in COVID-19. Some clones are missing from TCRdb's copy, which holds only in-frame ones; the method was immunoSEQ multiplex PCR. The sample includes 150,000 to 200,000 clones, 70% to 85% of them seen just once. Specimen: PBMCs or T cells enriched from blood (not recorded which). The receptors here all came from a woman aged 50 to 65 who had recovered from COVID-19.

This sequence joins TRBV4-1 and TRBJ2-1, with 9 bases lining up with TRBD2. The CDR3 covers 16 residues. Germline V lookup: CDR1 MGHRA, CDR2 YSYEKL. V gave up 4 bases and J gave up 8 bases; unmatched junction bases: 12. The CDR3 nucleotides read TGCGCCAGCAGCCGACGAATAGCGGGAGTTGGAGATGAGCAGTTCTTC. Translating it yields CASSRRIAGVGDEQFF.

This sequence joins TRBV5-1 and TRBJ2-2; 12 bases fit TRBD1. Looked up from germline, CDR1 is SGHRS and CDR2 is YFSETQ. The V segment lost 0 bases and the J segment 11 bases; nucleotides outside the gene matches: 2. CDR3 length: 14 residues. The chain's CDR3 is CASSLAGTGGELFF. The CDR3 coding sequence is TGCGCCAGCAGCTTGGCCGGGACAGGGGGCGAGCTGTTTTTT.

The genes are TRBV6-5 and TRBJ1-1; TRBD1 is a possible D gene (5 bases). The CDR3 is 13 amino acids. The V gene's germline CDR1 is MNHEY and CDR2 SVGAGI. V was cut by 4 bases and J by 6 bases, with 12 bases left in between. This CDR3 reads CASSFGQGSEAFF. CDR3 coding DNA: TGTGCCAGCAGTTTTGGGCAGGGCTCTGAAGCTTTCTTT.

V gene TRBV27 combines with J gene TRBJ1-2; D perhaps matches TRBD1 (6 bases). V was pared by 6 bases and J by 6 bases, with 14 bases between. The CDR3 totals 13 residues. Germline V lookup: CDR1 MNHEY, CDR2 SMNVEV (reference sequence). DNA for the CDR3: TGTGCCAGCAGGTCGAACAGGGTAAATGGCTACACCTTC. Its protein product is CASRSNRVNGYTF.

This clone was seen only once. In DNA form, the CDR3 reads TGTGCCGGTAGGAGGGGGCAAGGGGAAAAACTGTTTTTT. Translation: CAGRRGQGEKLFF. The genes are TRBV7-9 and TRBJ1-4; 7 bases are a match to TRBD1. Per germline, CDR1 SEHNR and CDR2 FQNEAQ (reference sequence). The trim removed 11 bases at V and 8 bases at J, leaving 11 bases unmatched. The CDR3 has 13 residues.

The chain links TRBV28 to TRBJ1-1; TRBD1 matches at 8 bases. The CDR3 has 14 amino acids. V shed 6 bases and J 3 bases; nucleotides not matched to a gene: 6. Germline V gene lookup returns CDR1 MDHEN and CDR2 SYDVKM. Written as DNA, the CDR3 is TGTGCCAGCAGCCCCGGACAGGGTGACACTGAAGCTTTCTTT. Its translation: CASSPGQGDTEAFF.

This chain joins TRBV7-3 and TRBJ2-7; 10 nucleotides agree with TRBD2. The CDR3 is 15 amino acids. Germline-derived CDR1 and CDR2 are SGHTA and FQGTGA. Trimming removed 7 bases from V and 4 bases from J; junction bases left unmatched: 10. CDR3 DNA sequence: TGTGCCAGCAACCCCTCTAGCGGGAGATGGTACGAGCAGTACTTC. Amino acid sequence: CASNPSSGRWYEQYF.

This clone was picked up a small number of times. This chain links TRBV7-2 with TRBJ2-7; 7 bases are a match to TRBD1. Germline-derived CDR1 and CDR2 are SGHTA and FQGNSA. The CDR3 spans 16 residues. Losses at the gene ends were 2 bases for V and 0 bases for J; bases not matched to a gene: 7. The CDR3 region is CASSLLGQPPSYEQYF. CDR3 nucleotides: TGTGCCAGCAGCTTATTGGGACAGCCTCCCTCCTACGAGCAGTACTTC.

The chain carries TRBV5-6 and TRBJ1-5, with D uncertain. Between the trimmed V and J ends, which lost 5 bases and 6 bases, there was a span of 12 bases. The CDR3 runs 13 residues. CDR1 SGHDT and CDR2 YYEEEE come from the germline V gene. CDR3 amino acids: CASRADGVQPQHF. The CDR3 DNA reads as TGTGCCAGCAGAGCAGACGGGGTTCAGCCCCAGCATTTT.

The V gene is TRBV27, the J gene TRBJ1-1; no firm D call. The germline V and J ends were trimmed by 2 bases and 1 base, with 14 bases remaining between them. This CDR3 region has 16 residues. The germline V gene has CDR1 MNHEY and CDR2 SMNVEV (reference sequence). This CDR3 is CASSLASSGPNTEAFF. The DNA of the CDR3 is TGTGCCAGCAGTTTAGCCAGTTCAGGTCCGAACACTGAAGCTTTCTTT.

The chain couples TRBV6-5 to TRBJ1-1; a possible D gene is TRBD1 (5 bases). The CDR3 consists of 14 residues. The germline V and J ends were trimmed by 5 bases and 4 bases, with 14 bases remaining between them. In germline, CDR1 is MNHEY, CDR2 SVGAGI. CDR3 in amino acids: CASSKVGGRTEAFF. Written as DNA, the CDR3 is TGTGCCAGCAGTAAGGTCGGGGGTCGCACTGAAGCTTTCTTT.

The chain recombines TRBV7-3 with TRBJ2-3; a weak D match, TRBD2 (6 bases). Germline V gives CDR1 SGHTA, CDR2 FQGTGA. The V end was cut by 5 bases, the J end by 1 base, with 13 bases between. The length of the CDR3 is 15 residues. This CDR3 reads CASSPGTLRTDTQYF. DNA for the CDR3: TGTGCCAGCAGCCCCGGGACTTTACGCACAGATACGCAGTATTTT.

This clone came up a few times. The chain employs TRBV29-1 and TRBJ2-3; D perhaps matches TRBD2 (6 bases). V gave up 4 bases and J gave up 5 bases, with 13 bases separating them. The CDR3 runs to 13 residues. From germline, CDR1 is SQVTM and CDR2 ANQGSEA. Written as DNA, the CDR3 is TGCAGCGTTGTAGGCGGGGCCGTAGATACGCAGTATTTT. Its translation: CSVVGGAVDTQYF.

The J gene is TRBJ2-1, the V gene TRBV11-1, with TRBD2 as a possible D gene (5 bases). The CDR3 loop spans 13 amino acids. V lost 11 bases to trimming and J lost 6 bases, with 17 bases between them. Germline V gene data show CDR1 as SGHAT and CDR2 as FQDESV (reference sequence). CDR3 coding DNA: TGTGCCGTATCACGAGGGCCAGGCAATGAGCAGTTCTTC. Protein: CAVSRGPGNEQFF.

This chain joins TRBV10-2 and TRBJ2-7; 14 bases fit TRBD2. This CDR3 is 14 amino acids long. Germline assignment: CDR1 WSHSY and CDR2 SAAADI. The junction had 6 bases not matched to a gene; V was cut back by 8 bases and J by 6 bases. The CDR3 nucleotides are TGCGCCAGCGCGGGACTAGCGGGGGTTCGCGAGCAGTACTTC. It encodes CASAGLAGVREQYF.

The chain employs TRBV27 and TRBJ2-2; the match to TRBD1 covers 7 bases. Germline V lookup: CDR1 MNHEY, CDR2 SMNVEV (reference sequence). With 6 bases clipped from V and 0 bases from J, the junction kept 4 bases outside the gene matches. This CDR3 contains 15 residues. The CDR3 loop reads CASRPGQANTGELFF. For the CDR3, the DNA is TGTGCCAGCAGACCAGGACAGGCGAACACCGGGGAGCTGTTTTTT.

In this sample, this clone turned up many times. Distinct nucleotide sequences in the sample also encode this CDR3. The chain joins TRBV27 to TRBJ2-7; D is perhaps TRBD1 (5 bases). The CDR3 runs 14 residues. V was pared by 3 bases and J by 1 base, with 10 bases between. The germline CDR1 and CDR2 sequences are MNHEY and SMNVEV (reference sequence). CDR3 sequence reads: CASSLTALSYEQYF. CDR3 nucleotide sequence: TGTGCCAGCAGTTTGACAGCGCTATCCTACGAGCAGTACTTC.

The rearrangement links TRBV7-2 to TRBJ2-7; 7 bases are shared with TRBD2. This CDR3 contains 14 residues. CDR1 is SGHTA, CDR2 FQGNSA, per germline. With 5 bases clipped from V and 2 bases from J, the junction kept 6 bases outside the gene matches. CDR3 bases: TGTGCCAGCAGCACCCTAGCGGCCGCCTACGAGCAGTACTTC. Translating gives CASSTLAAAYEQYF.

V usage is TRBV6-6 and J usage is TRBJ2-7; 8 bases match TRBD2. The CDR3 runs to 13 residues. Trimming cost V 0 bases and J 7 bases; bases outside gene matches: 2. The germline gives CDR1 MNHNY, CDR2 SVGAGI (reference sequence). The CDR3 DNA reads TGTGCCAGCAGTTACTCGGGACTAGGGGAGCAGTACTTC. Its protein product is CASSYSGLGEQYF.

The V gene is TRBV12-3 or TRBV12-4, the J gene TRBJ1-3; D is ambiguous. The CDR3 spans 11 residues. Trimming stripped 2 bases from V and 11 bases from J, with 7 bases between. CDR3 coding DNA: TGTGCCAGCAGTTTAACCGGGGCCATATATTTT. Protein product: CASSLTGAIYF.

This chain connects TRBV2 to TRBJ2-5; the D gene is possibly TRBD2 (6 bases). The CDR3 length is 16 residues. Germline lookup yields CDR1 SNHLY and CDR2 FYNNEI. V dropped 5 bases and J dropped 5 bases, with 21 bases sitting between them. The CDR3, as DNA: TGTGCCAGCAGTCGGGACTCCACCCACCATTCGGAGACCCAGTACTTC. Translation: CASSRDSTHHSETQYF.

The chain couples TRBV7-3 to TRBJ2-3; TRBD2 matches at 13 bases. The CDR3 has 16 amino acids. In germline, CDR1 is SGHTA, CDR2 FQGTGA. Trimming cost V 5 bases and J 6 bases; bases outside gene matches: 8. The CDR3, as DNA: TGTGCCAGCAGCCGGACTAGCGGGAGCCGAGCGGATACGCAGTATTTT. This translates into CASSRTSGSRADTQYF.

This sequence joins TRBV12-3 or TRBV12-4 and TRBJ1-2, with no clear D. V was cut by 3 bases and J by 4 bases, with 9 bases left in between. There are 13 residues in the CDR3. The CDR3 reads CASSFERAYGYTF. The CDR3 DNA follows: TGTGCCAGCAGTTTTGAACGAGCCTATGGCTACACCTTC.

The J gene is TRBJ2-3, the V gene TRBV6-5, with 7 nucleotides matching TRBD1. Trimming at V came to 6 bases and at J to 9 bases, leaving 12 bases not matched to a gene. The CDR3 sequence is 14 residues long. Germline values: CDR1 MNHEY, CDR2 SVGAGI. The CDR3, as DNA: TGTGCCAGCAGGGCCGGGACAGCCCCTGCGACGCAGTATTTT. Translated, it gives CASRAGTAPATQYF.

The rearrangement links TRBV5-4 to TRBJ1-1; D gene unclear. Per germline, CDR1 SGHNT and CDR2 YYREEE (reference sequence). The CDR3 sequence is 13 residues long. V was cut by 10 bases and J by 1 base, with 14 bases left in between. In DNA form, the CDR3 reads TGTGCCTATATAACGCTGCGGAACACTGAAGCTTTCTTT. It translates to CAYITLRNTEAFF.

The CDR3 DNA reads TGTGCCAGCGGGACAACGTACGAGCAGTACTTC. This encodes CASGTTYEQYF. V usage is TRBV19 and J usage is TRBJ2-7; tentatively, D is TRBD1 (6 bases). Trimming stripped 9 bases from V and 4 bases from J, with 10 bases between. Germline assignment: CDR1 LNHDA and CDR2 SQIVND (reference sequence). This CDR3 is 11 amino acids long.

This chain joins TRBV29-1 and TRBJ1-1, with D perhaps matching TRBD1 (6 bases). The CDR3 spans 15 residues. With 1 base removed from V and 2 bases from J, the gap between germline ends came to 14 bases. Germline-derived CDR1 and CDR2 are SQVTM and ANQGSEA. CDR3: CSVEAPKQGNTEAFF. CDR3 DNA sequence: TGCAGCGTTGAAGCCCCAAAACAGGGCAACACTGAAGCTTTCTTT.

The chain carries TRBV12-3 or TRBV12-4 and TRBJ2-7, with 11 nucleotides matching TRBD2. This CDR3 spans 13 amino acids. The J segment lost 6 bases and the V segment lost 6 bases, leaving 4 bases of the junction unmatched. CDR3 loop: CASSLAGGSEQYF. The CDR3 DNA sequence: TGTGCCAGCAGCCTAGCGGGAGGCTCCGAGCAGTACTTC.

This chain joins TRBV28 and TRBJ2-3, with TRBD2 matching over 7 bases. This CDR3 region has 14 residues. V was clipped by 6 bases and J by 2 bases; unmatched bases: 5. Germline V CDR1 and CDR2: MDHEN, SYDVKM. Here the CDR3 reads CASRLSGITDTQYF. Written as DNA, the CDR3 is TGTGCCAGCAGATTAAGCGGGATCACAGATACGCAGTATTTT.

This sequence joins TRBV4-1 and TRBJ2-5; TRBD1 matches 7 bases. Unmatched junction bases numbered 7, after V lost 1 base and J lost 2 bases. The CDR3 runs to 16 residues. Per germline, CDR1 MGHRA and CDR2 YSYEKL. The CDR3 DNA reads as TGCGCCAGCAGCCAAGGCCAGGGACAGAATCAAGAGACCCAGTACTTC. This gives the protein CASSQGQGQNQETQYF.